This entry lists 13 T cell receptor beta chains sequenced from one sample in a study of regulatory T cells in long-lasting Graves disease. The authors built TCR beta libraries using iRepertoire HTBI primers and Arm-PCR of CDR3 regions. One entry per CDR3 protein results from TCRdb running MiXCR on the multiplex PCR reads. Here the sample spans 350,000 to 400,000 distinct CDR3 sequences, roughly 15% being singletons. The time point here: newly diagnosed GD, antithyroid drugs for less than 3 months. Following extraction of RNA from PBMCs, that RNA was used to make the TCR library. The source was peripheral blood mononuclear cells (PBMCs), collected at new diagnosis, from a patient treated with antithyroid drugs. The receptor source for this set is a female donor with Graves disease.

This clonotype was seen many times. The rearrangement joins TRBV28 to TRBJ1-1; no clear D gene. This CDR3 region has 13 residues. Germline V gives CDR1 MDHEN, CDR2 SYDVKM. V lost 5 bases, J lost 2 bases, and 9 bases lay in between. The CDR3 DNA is TGTGCCAGCAGTGATCGAATCAACACTGAAGCTTTCTTT. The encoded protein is CASSDRINTEAFF.

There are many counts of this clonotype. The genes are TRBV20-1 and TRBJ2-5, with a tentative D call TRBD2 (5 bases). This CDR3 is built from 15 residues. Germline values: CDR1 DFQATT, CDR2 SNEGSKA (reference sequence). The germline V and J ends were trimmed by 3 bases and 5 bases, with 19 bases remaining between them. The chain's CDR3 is CSASPTKGRGETQYF. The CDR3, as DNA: TGCAGTGCTAGCCCTACTAAAGGTCGAGGGGAGACCCAGTACTTC.

CDR3 sequence reads: CASSHTSGNYNEQFF. DNA for the CDR3: TGCGCCAGCAGTCATACTAGCGGCAACTACAATGAGCAGTTCTTC. The V call is TRBV4-3, the J call TRBJ2-1; 8 bases are a match to TRBD2. Germline V CDR1 and CDR2: LGHNA, YSLEER. With 6 bases clipped from V and 3 bases from J, the junction kept 7 bases outside the gene matches. The CDR3 has 15 residues.

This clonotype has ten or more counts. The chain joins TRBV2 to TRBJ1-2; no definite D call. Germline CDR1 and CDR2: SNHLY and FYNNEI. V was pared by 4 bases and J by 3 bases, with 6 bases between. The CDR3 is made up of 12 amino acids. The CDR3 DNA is TGTGCCAGCAGTGTACTTCACTATGGCTACACCTTC. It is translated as CASSVLHYGYTF.

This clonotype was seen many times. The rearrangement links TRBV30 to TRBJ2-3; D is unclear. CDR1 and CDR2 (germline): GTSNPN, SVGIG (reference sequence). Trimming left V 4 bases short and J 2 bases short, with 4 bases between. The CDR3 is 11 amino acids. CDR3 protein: CAWTITDTQYF. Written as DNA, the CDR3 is TGTGCCTGGACCATCACAGATACGCAGTATTTT.

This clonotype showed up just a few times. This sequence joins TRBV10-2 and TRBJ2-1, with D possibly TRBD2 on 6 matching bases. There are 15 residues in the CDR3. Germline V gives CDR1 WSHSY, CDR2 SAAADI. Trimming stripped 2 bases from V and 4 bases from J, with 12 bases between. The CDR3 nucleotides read TGCGCCAGCAGTGAGCGGCGGGGTACATACAATGAGCAGTTCTTC. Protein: CASSERRGTYNEQFF.

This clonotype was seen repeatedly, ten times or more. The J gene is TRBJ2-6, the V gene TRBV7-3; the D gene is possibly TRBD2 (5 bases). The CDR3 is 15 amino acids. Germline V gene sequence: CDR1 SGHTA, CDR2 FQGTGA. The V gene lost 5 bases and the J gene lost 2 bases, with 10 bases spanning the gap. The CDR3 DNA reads TGTGCCAGCAGCATAGGAGGACCTGGGGCCAACGTCCTGACTTTC. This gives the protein CASSIGGPGANVLTF.

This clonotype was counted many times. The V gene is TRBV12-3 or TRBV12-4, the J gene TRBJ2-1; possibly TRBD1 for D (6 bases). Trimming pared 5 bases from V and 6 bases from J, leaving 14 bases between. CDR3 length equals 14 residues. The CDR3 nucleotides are TGTGCCAGCAGTATCCCGAGACAGGTCAATGAGCAGTTCTTC. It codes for CASSIPRQVNEQFF.

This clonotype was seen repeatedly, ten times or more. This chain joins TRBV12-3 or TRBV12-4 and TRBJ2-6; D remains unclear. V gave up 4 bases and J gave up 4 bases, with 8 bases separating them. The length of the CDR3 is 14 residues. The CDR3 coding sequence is TGTGCCAGCAGTTCCAACTACGGGGCCAACGTCCTGACTTTC. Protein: CASSSNYGANVLTF.

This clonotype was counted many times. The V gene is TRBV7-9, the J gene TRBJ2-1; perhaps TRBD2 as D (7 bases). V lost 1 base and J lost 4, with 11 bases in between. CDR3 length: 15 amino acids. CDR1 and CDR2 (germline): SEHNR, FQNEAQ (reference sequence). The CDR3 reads CASSLGGGAYNEQFF. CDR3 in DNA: TGTGCCAGCAGCTTAGGAGGGGGGGCGTACAATGAGCAGTTCTTC.

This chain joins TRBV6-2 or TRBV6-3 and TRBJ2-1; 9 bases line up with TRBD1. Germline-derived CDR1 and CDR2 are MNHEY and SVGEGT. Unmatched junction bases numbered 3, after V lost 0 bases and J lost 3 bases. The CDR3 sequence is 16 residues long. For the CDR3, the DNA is TGTGCCAGCAGTTACTCGACGGACAGGGGCTACAATGAGCAGTTCTTC. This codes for CASSYSTDRGYNEQFF.

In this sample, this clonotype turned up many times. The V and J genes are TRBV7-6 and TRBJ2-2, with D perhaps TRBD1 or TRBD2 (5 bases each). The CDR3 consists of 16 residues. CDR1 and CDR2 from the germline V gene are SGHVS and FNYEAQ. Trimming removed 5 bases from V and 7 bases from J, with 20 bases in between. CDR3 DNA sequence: TGTGCCAGCAGCCCGGACGGGACGGGGCTAGTCGGGGAGCTGTTTTTT. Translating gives CASSPDGTGLVGELFF.

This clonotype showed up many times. The CDR3 loop is CASSFTGTSGFYEQYF. CDR3 DNA: TGTGCCAGCAGTTTTACCGGGACTAGCGGCTTCTACGAGCAGTACTTC. The rearrangement links TRBV27 to TRBJ2-7; TRBD2 matches at 11 bases. This CDR3 spans 16 amino acids. Unmatched junction bases numbered 7, after V lost 3 bases and J lost 3 bases. Germline V lookup: CDR1 MNHEY, CDR2 SMNVEV (reference sequence).